This T cell receptor (beta chain) was identified during a study of blood T cell repertoires in COVID-19. About the study: The United States, Italy and Spain were the sources of the acute and convalescent COVID-19 samples.

Germline CDR1 and CDR2: MNHEY and SVGAGI. After removal of 6 bases from V and 0 bases from J, the junction contained 6 bases not matched to a gene. This CDR3 comprises 15 residues. Methods used by the authors: Cell counts per sample came from amplifying reference gene primers. Measured with immunoSEQ multiplex PCR; TCRdb has only the in-frame clones, and not every one. Clone size and V and J calls were adopted from that table, with D and trimming inferred from the DNA. This sample has some 120,000 clones; more than 70% occur once, and the top ten carry under 15%. The source is a woman in her 30s who had recovered from COVID-19. The rearrangement joins TRBV6-5 to TRBJ2-3; 7 nucleotides line up with TRBD1. The specimen was peripheral blood. The CDR3 DNA reads as TGTGCCAGCAGGAACAGGGGTTCTAGCACAGATACGCAGTATTTT. Its protein product is CASRNRGSSTDTQYF.